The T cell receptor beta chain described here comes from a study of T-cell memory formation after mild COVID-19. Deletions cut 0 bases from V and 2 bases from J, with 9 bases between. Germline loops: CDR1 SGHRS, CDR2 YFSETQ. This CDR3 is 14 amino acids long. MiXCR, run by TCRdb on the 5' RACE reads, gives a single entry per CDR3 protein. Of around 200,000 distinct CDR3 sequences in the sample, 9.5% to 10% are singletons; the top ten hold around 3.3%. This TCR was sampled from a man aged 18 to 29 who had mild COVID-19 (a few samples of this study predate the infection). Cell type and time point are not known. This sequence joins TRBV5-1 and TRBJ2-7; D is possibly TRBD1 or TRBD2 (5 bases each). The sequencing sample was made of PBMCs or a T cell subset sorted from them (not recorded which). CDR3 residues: CASSLGDGTYEQYF. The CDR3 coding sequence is TGCGCCAGCAGCTTGGGGGACGGGACCTACGAGCAGTACTTC.